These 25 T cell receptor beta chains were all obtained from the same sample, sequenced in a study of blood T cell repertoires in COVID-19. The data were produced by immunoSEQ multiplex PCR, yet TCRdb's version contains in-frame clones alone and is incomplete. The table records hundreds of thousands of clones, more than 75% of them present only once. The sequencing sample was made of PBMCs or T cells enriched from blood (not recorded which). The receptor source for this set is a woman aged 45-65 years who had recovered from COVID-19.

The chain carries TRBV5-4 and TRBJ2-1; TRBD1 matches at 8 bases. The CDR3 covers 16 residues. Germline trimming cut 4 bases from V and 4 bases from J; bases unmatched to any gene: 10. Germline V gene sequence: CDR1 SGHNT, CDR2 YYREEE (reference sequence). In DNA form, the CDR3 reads TGTGCCAGCAGCCCTCGGACAGGGTATTTGTACAATGAGCAGTTCTTC. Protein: CASSPRTGYLYNEQFF. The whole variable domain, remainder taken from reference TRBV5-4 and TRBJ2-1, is ETGVTQSPTHLIKTRGQQVTLRCSSQSGHNTVSWYQQALGQGPQFIFQYYREEENGRGNFPPRFSGLQFPNYSSELNVNALELDDSALYLCASSPRTGYLYNEQFFGPGTRLTVL.

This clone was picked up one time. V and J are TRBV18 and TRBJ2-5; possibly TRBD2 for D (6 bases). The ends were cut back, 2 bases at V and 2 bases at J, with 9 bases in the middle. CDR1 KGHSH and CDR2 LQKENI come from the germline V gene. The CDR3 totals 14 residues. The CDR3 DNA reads TGTGCCAGCTCACCATCGGGAGTTCAAGAGACCCAGTACTTC. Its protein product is CASSPSGVQETQYF.

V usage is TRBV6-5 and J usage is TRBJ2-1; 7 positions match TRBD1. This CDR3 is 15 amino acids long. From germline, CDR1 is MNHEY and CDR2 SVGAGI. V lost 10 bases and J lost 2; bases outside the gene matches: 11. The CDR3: CATTLGDSAYNEQFF. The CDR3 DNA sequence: TGTGCCACCACCCTTGGGGACAGCGCCTACAATGAGCAGTTCTTC.

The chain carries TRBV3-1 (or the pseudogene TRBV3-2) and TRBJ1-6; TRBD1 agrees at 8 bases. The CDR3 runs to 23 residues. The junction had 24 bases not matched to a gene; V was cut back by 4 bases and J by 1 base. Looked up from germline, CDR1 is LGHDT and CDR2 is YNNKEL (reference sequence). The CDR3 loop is CASSRGPDPGQDRRGSYNSPLHF. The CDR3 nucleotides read TGTGCCAGCAGCCGAGGCCCTGACCCGGGACAGGACAGGAGAGGTTCCTATAATTCACCCCTCCACTTT.

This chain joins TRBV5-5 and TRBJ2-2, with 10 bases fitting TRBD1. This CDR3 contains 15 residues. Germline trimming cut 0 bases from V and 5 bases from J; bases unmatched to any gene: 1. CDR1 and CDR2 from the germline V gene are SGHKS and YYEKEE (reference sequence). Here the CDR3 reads CASSLGTGGTGELFF. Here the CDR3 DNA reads TGTGCCAGCAGCTTGGGGACAGGGGGAACCGGGGAGCTGTTTTTT.

This CDR3 reads CASSLTGTVGGYTF. CDR3 in DNA: TGCGCCAGCAGCCTTACCGGGACAGTTGGTGGCTACACCTTC. V is TRBV5-1 and J is TRBJ1-2, with 7 bases matching TRBD1. The length of the CDR3 is 14 residues. The J segment lost 7 bases and the V segment lost 4 bases, leaving 10 bases of the junction unmatched. Germline V lookup: CDR1 SGHRS, CDR2 YFSETQ. Supplemented by reference TRBV5-1 and TRBJ1-2, the full variable domain reads KAGVTQTPRYLIKTRGQQVTLSCSPISGHRSVSWYQQTPGQGLQFLFEYFSETQRNKGNFPGRFSGRQFSNSRSEMNVSTLELGDSALYLCASSLTGTVGGYTFGSGTRLTVV.

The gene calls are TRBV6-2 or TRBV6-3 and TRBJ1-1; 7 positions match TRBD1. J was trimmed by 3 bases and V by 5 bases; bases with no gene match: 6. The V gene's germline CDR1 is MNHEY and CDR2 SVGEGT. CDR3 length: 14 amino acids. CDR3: CASSRQGQDTEAFF. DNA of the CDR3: TGTGCCAGCAGTCGACAGGGTCAGGACACTGAAGCTTTCTTT.

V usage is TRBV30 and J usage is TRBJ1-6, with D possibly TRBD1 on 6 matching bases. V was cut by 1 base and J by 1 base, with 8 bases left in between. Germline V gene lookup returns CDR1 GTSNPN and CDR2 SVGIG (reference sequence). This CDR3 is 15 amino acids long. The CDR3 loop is CAWSGRGSYNSPLHF. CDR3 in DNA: TGTGCCTGGAGTGGCAGGGGTTCCTATAATTCACCCCTCCACTTT.

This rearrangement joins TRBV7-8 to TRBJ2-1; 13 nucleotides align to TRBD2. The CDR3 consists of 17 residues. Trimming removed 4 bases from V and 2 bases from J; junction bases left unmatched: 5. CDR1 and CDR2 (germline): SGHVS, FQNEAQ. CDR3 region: CASSSKLAGGPYNEQFF. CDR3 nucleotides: TGTGCCAGCAGCTCAAAACTAGCGGGAGGGCCCTACAATGAGCAGTTCTTC.

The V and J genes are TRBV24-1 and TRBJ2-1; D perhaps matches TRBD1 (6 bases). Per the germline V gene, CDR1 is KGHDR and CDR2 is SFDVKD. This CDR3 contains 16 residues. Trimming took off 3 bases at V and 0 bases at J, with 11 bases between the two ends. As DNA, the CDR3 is TGTGCCACCAGTGATCCGGACAGCGACTCCTACAATGAGCAGTTCTTC. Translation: CATSDPDSDSYNEQFF.

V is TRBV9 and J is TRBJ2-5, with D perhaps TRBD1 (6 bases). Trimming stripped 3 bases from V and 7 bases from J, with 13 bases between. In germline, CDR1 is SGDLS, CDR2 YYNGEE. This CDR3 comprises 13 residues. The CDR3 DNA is TGTGCCAGCAGCGGGACTCTACAGGGGACCCAGTACTTC. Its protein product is CASSGTLQGTQYF.

Here the CDR3 reads CASSPLGLAGERQFF. The CDR3, as DNA: TGTGCCAGCAGTCCCCTGGGACTAGCGGGAGAGCGGCAGTTCTTC. This chain uses TRBV27 with TRBJ2-1; 14 bases match TRBD2. Losses at the gene ends were 5 bases for V and 12 bases for J; bases not matched to a gene: 9. This CDR3 comprises 15 residues. Germline V gene sequence: CDR1 MNHEY, CDR2 SMNVEV (reference sequence).

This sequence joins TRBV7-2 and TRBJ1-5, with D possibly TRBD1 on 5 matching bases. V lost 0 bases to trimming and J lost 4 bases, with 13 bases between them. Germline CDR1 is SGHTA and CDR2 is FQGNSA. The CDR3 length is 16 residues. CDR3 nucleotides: TGTGCCAGCAGCTTAGCCCTATTGACAGTAAATCAGCCCCAGCATTTT. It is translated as CASSLALLTVNQPQHF.

The CDR3 DNA reads as TGTGCCAGCAGTTACTCTGGGGGCCAGGGCACTGAAGCTTTCTTT. It translates to CASSYSGGQGTEAFF. V usage is TRBV6-5 and J usage is TRBJ1-1; TRBD1 might be the D (6 bases). The V and J ends lost 0 bases and 4 bases respectively, with 12 bases between them. Germline V lookup: CDR1 MNHEY, CDR2 SVGAGI. The CDR3 has 15 amino acids.

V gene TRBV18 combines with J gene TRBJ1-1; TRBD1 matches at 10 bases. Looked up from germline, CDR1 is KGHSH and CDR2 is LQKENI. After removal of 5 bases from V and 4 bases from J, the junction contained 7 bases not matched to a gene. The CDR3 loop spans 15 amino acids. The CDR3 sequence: CASSRGQGQFTEAFF. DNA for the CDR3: TGTGCCAGCTCAAGGGGACAGGGGCAATTCACTGAAGCTTTCTTT.

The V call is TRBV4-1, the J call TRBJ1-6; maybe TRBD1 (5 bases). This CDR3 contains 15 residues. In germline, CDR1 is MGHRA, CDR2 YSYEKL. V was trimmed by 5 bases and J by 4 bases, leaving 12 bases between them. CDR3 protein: CASSLGQVYNSPLHF. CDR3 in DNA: TGCGCCAGCAGCTTGGGGCAGGTGTATAATTCACCCCTCCACTTT.

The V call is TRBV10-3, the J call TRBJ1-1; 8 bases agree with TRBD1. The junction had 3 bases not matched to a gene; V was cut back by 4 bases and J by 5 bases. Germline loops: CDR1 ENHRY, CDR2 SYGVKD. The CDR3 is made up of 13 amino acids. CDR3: CAISGTGNTEAFF. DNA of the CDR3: TGTGCCATCAGTGGGACAGGGAATACTGAAGCTTTCTTT.

In DNA, the CDR3 is TGTGCCAGCAGCATCACAATGCGGGGTAGAGAGACCCAGTACTTC. This gives the protein CASSITMRGRETQYF. This chain uses TRBV11-3 with TRBJ2-5; perhaps TRBD2 as D (6 bases). The CDR3 totals 15 residues. Trimming took off 5 bases at V and 4 bases at J, with 17 bases between the two ends. Germline V CDR1 and CDR2: SGHNT, YENEEA.

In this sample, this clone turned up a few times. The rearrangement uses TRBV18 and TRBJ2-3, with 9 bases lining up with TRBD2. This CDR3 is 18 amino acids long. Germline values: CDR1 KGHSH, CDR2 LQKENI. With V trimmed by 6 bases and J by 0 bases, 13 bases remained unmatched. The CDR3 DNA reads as TGTGCCAGCTCCCCAACAGCGGGGGGCCCCTATAGCACAGATACGCAGTATTTT. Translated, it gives CASSPTAGGPYSTDTQYF.

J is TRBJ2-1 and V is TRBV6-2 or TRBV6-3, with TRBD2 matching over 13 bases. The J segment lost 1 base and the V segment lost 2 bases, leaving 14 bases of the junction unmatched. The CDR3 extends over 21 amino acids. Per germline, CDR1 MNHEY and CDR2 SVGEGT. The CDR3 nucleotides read TGTGCCAGCAGTTACGGTCAACTAGCGGGAGGGCCTGGCCTTTCCTACAATGAGCAGTTCTTC. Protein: CASSYGQLAGGPGLSYNEQFF.

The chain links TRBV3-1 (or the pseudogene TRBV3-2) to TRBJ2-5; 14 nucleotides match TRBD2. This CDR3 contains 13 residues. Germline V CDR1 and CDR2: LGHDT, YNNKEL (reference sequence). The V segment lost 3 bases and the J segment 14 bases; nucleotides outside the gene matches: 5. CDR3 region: CASSQGLAGVLYF. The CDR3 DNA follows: TGTGCCAGCAGCCAGGGACTAGCGGGGGTTCTTTACTTC.

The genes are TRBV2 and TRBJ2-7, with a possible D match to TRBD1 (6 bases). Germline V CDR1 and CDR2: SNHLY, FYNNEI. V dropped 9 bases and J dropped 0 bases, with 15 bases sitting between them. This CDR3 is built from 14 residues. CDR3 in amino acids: CASGRDTRSYEQYF. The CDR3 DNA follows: TGTGCCAGTGGCCGGGACACCCGCTCCTACGAGCAGTACTTC.

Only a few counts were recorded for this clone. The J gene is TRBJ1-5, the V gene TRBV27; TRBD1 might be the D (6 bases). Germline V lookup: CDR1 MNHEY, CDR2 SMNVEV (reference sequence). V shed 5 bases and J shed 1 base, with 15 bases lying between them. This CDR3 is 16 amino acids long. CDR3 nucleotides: TGTGCCAGCAGTAGGGGGATGCTTTACAGCAATCAGCCCCAGCATTTT. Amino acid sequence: CASSRGMLYSNQPQHF.

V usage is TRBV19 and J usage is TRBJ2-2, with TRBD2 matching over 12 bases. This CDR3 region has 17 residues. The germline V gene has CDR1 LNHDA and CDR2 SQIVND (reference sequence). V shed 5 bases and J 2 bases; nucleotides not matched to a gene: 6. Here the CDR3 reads CASSLGLAGFNTGELFF. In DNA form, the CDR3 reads TGTGCCAGTAGTCTCGGACTAGCGGGGTTTAACACCGGGGAGCTGTTTTTT.

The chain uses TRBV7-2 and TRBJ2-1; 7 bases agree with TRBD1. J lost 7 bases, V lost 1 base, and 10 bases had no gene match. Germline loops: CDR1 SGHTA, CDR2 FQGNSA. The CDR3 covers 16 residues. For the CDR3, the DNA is TGTGCCAGCAGCTTAGACCGGGACAGCCTGAGGAATGAGCAGTTCTTC. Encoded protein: CASSLDRDSLRNEQFF.